This is a list of T cell receptor beta chains from one sample in a study of CXCR3-negative and CXCR3-positive naive CD8 T cells. TCRdb reprocessed the 5' RACE reads and stores each CDR3 protein as one record, lacking DNA. Here the sample table reports around 140,000 distinct CDR3 sequences. The sequenced material came from naive CXCR3- CD8+ T cells from blood. These receptors all stem from a human donor in good health. Some clones in this sample may be carry-over from other donors' samples. Each CDR3 is given with its conserved first and last residue.

CSVDGGAPSLTQIRTQYF	TRBJ2-3	TRBV29-1
CASSPWGETQYF	TRBJ2-5	TRBV5-1
CASSQGRPTGNTQYF	TRBJ2-3	TRBV16
CASSQMPRGYEQYF	TRBJ2-7	TRBV4-1
CASTLLLGTYEQYF	TRBJ2-7	TRBV5-6
CASSQEGLHNEQFF	TRBJ2-1	TRBV4-3
CASSADPPYEQYF	TRBJ2-7	TRBV18
CASSLAGDNQPQHF	TRBJ1-5	TRBV7-9
CASLQAGLPFYNEQFF	TRBJ2-1	TRBV6-2/TRBV6-3
CASSLRGLAGGSSYEQYF	TRBJ2-7	TRBV5-4
CASSLSQPGSDTQYF	TRBJ2-3	TRBV5-1
CSARESGDTQYF	TRBJ2-3	TRBV29-1
CASSLSQRGAETQYF	TRBJ2-5	TRBV28
CASSLVGRGELFF	TRBJ2-2	TRBV5-1
CASTDGDNEQFF	TRBJ2-1	TRBV27
CASSLAVFNQPQHF	TRBJ1-5	TRBV7-9
CASSLRAAPYNEQFF	TRBJ2-1	TRBV28
CASSFDGEQYF	TRBJ2-7	TRBV13
CASRERVYMNTEAFF	TRBJ1-1	TRBV12-3/TRBV12-4
CASSYDRDQPQHF	TRBJ1-5	TRBV12-3/TRBV12-4
CASSQAPRTALIEQYF	TRBJ2-7	TRBV4-1
CASSGTGESWKTQYF	TRBJ2-5	TRBV28
CASSVIGTNYNEQFF	TRBJ2-1	TRBV6-4
CASSSRDRGEQYF	TRBJ2-7	TRBV5-1
CASSLIWAQGEKLFF	TRBJ1-4	TRBV11-2
CASSLDGALGYTF	TRBJ1-2	TRBV28
CASSNLAGGSSYEQYF	TRBJ2-7	TRBV5-1
CASSPGLAGTYNEQFF	TRBJ2-1	TRBV7-3
CASSGIQMNTEAFF	TRBJ1-1	TRBV19
CASSFLGIGGTDTQYF	TRBJ2-3	TRBV5-1
CSVGGGLDNEQFF	TRBJ2-1	TRBV29-1
CASSSRTGASSYNSPLHF	TRBJ1-6	TRBV7-9
CASSIGRGGVGYTF	TRBJ1-2	TRBV19
CASSRGQGEMSYEQYF	TRBJ2-7	TRBV7-2
CASSLGQTSGNTIYF	TRBJ1-3	TRBV12-3/TRBV12-4
CATSASGGTNTQYF	TRBJ2-3	TRBV15
CASSPPIGGASYEQYF	TRBJ2-7	TRBV7-8
CASRGGSDRPGEQYF	TRBJ2-7	TRBV2
CASSDTPPVIILGNIQYF	TRBJ2-4	TRBV6-6
CSARDPIAGAGVTYEQYF	TRBJ2-7	TRBV20-1
CASSLSQVHTEAFF	TRBJ1-1	TRBV7-6
CASSENSQETQYF	TRBJ2-5	TRBV9
CSVDKGSTEAFF	TRBJ1-1	TRBV29-1
CASSQPPYLYF	TRBJ2-7	TRBV4-1
CASSPGNNYGYTF	TRBJ1-2	TRBV12-3/TRBV12-4
CASSRNLAGRQYF	TRBJ2-7	TRBV12-3/TRBV12-4
CASSEGTGAHLNTGELFF	TRBJ2-2	TRBV5-1
CASSPPSTDTQYF	TRBJ2-3	TRBV7-2
CASSQAPGGREQYF	TRBJ2-7	TRBV4-1
CASSVLATGELFF	TRBJ2-2	TRBV9
CASSLVRTGGIEQYF	TRBJ2-7	TRBV11-2
CASSGTGNNEQFF	TRBJ2-1	TRBV9
CASTLAGELFF	TRBJ2-2	TRBV7-6
CASSLSPGQGARNTGELFF	TRBJ2-2	TRBV27
CASSVRDRGTYGYTF	TRBJ1-2	TRBV28
CASSQGREGGHNEQFF	TRBJ2-1	TRBV14
CASSPQRSTGRLQETQYF	TRBJ2-5	TRBV6-5